This T cell receptor beta chain was recovered during a study of blood T cell repertoires in COVID-19. CDR3 length equals 14 residues. V shed 4 bases, J shed 4 bases, and the junction held 4 bases outside the gene matches. Germline-derived CDR1 and CDR2 are ENHRY and SYGVKD. Clones were sequenced by immunoSEQ multiplex PCR, and TCRdb holds only the in-frame ones, with some missing. Of fewer than 65,000 clones listed, roughly 85% are singletons. The sample was peripheral blood. This chain uses TRBV10-3 with TRBJ1-2, with TRBD1 matching over 9 bases. The clonotype was recovered from a human donor in a cohort sampled during active COVID-19. Here the CDR3 reads CAISVGTGFYGYTF. Written as DNA, the CDR3 is TGTGCCATCAGTGTGGGGACAGGGTTCTATGGCTACACCTTC.